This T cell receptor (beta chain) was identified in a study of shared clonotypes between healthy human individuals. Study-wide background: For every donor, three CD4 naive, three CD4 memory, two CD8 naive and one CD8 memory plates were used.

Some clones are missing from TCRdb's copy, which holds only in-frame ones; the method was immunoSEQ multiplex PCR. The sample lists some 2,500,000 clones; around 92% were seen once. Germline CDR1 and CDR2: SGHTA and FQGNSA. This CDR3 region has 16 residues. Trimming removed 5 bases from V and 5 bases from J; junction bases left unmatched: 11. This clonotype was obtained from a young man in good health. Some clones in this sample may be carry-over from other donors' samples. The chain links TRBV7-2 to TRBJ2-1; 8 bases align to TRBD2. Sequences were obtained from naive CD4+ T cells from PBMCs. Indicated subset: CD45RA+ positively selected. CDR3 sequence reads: CASSHSPSGSDNEQFF. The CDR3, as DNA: TGTGCCAGCAGCCACTCCCCCAGCGGGAGTGACAATGAGCAGTTCTTC.